The 32 T cell receptor beta chains given below trace back to one sample, sequenced in a study of blood T cell repertoires in COVID-19 (dated by TCRdb to the early 2020s). Library preparation used the immunoSEQ multiplex PCR assay. The table comes from immuneACCESS by way of TCRdb, which keeps in-frame sequences with V and J called. Part of the clones is missing from these tables; in studies checked, under half for an unresolved V gene and the rest for unknown reasons. In this sample the table shows tens of thousands of clones, around 91% of which occur a single time. The ten largest clones capture roughly 0.53% of the sample. The sequenced material came from peripheral blood. The receptors here all came from a middle-aged man with COVID-19, enrolled during active disease.

The chain recombines TRBV7-3 with TRBJ2-5, with TRBD2 matching 16 bases. The CDR3 has 19 amino acids. Trimming at V came to 4 bases and at J to 0 bases, leaving 8 bases not matched to a gene. From germline, CDR1 is SGHTA and CDR2 FQGTGA. The CDR3 reads CASSSPGLAGGGNQETQYF. CDR3 nucleotides: TGTGCCAGCAGCTCCCCGGGACTAGCGGGAGGGGGGAACCAAGAGACCCAGTACTTC.

This chain joins TRBV27 and TRBJ2-3, with 7 bases that match TRBD1. The CDR3 runs to 14 residues. Trimming took 5 bases from V and 3 from J; bases not matched to a gene: 5. Germline CDR1 reads MNHEY; CDR2 reads SMNVEV (reference sequence). The CDR3 coding sequence is TGTGCCAGCAGTCGGGACAGCTGGACAGATACGCAGTATTTT. This translates into CASSRDSWTDTQYF.

The chain has TRBV29-1 and TRBJ2-2, with TRBD1 matching over 11 bases. Germline V gene lookup returns CDR1 SQVTM and CDR2 ANQGSEA. CDR3 size: 13 residues. The V segment lost 7 bases and the J segment 4 bases; nucleotides outside the gene matches: 2. The CDR3 is CSGGTGGTGELFF. The DNA of the CDR3 is TGCAGCGGTGGGACAGGGGGCACCGGGGAGCTGTTTTTT.

The chain is built from TRBV5-1 and TRBJ1-1; no reliable D call. Germline V gene data show CDR1 as SGHRS and CDR2 as YFSETQ. Trimming cost V 0 bases and J 8 bases, with 11 bases left between them. This CDR3 is built from 13 residues. The chain's CDR3 is CASSLGQYQEAFF. CDR3 bases: TGCGCCAGCAGCTTGGGTCAGTACCAAGAAGCTTTCTTT. The full variable domain, in which reference TRBV5-1 and TRBJ1-1 provide the parts outside the CDR3, is KAGVTQTPRYLIKTRGQQVTLSCSPISGHRSVSWYQQTPGQGLQFLFEYFSETQRNKGNFPGRFSGRQFSNSRSEMNVSTLELGDSALYLCASSLGQYQEAFFGQGTRLTVV.

The chain employs TRBV6-5 and TRBJ1-5; the match to TRBD1 covers 7 bases. The CDR3 length is 13 residues. With 4 bases clipped from V and 7 bases from J, the junction kept 4 bases outside the gene matches. CDR1 and CDR2 from the germline V gene are MNHEY and SVGAGI. CDR3 nucleotides: TGTGCCAGCAGTTGGGACAGAGACCAGCCCCAGCATTTT. Translation gives CASSWDRDQPQHF.

The count of this clone is one. Here the CDR3 reads CASSFSSGQKTYGYTF. The CDR3 DNA sequence: TGTGCCAGCAGTTTTAGCAGTGGACAGAAGACGTATGGCTACACCTTC. The chain couples TRBV27 to TRBJ1-2, with D tentatively TRBD1 (6 bases). CDR1 is MNHEY and CDR2 is SMNVEV in the germline V gene (reference sequence). The CDR3 is 16 residues long. Trimming removed 3 bases at V and 5 bases at J, with 19 bases between.

The V and J genes are TRBV30 and TRBJ2-1; the match to TRBD2 covers 7 bases. V shed 0 bases and J 13 bases; nucleotides not matched to a gene: 9. The CDR3 has 13 amino acids. CDR1 is GTSNPN, CDR2 SVGIG, per germline (reference sequence). The CDR3 coding sequence is TGTGCCTGGAGTGTACCGAATCTAGCGGCCCAGTTCTTC. Its translation is CAWSVPNLAAQFF.

The V and J genes are TRBV18 and TRBJ2-7, with D unclear. V was clipped by 3 bases and J by 5 bases, with 17 bases between them. Germline loops: CDR1 KGHSH, CDR2 LQKENI. CDR3 length: 15 residues. The CDR3 DNA sequence: TGTGCCAGCTCACCCGCCGGGTTTTTTGAGGACGAGCAGTACTTC. Its protein is CASSPAGFFEDEQYF.

The chain combines TRBV29-1 with TRBJ2-5; 7 bases fit TRBD2. With V trimmed by 3 bases and J by 4 bases, 8 bases remained unmatched. Germline V gene data show CDR1 as SQVTM and CDR2 as ANQGSEA. There are 14 residues in the CDR3. The CDR3 nucleotides are TGCAGCGTTGACTCGATCACGGGGGGAGAGACCCAGTACTTC. Residues: CSVDSITGGETQYF. Full variable domain (remainder filled in from reference TRBV29-1 and TRBJ2-5): SAVISQKPSRDICQRGTSLTIQCQVDSQVTMMFWYRQQPGQSLTLIATANQGSEATYESGFVIDKFPISRPNLTFSTLTVSNMSPEDSSIYLCSVDSITGGETQYFGPGTRLLVL.

This chain links TRBV7-9 with TRBJ2-5; possible D gene TRBD2, 6 bases. The CDR3 runs 17 residues. Germline V gene sequence: CDR1 SEHNR, CDR2 FQNEAQ (reference sequence). V gave up 0 bases and J gave up 1 base, with 15 bases separating them. The CDR3 here is CASSLARGGGTQETQYF. The CDR3 bases are TGTGCCAGCAGCTTAGCGCGGGGCGGAGGGACCCAAGAGACCCAGTACTTC.

The V and J genes are TRBV30 and TRBJ2-7, with 8 bases matching TRBD1. From germline, CDR1 is GTSNPN and CDR2 SVGIG (reference sequence). The CDR3 length is 14 residues. V lost 5 bases, J lost 2 bases, and 8 bases stayed unmatched. CDR3 amino acids: CAWGQGAITYEQYF. CDR3 coding DNA: TGTGCCTGGGGTCAGGGGGCGATTACCTACGAGCAGTACTTC.

This chain uses TRBV15 with TRBJ1-2; tentatively, D is TRBD1 (5 bases). Trimming removed 0 bases from V and 12 bases from J, with 14 bases in between. The CDR3 loop spans 13 amino acids. Germline-derived CDR1 and CDR2 are LNHNV and YYDKDF (reference sequence). CDR3 sequence reads: CATSRDTGVTNTF. The CDR3 region has the DNA TGTGCCACCAGCAGAGATACGGGGGTTACGAACACCTTC.

This clone was observed a handful of times. V gene TRBV5-1 combines with J gene TRBJ2-1; a possible D gene is TRBD2 (6 bases). The CDR3 loop spans 15 amino acids. Per the germline V gene, CDR1 is SGHRS and CDR2 is YFSETQ. Trimming cost V 3 bases and J 2 bases, with 12 bases left between them. The CDR3 DNA reads as TGCGCCAGCAGCTGGACGGGACTTACCTACAATGAGCAGTTCTTC. It is translated as CASSWTGLTYNEQFF.

This chain uses TRBV5-6 with TRBJ2-7; possible D gene TRBD2, 6 bases. The CDR3 sequence is 13 residues long. V lost 7 bases to trimming and J lost 5 bases, with 16 bases between them. From germline, CDR1 is SGHDT and CDR2 YYEEEE. The CDR3 DNA is TGTGCCAGCTCCGGGAGCTTCGGACACGAGCAGTACTTC. This translates into CASSGSFGHEQYF. Full variable domain (rest looked up from reference TRBV5-6 and TRBJ2-7): DAGVTQSPTHLIKTRGQQVTLRCSPKSGHDTVSWYQQALGQGPQFIFQYYEEEERQRGNFPDRFSGHQFPNYSSELNVNALLLGDSALYLCASSGSFGHEQYFGPGTRLTVT.

The J gene is TRBJ1-4, the V gene TRBV2; 8 nucleotides match TRBD1. J lost 2 bases, V lost 2 bases, and 4 bases had no gene match. CDR3 size: 16 residues. Germline CDR1 is SNHLY and CDR2 is FYNNEI. CDR3 bases: TGTGCCAGCAGTGAAACAGGGGGAGGTACTAATGAAAAACTGTTTTTT. Protein product: CASSETGGGTNEKLFF. Complete variable domain (other parts from reference TRBV2 and TRBJ1-4): EPEVTQTPSHQVTQMGQEVILRCVPISNHLYFYWYRQILGQKVEFLVSFYNNEISEKSEIFDDQFSVERPDGSNFTLKIRSTKLEDSAMYFCASSETGGGTNEKLFFGSGTQLSVL.

This clone came up once. The J gene is TRBJ1-4, the V gene TRBV5-1; 7 bases fit TRBD1. This CDR3 spans 14 amino acids. Germline lookup yields CDR1 SGHRS and CDR2 YFSETQ. V was pared by 0 bases and J by 8 bases, with 4 bases of the junction left unmatched. CDR3 sequence: CASSLGGGEEKLFF. The CDR3 DNA reads as TGCGCCAGCAGCTTGGGAGGGGGCGAAGAAAAACTGTTTTTT.

The rearrangement joins TRBV16 to TRBJ2-5, with 7 nucleotides matching TRBD1. Germline loops: CDR1 KGHSY, CDR2 FQNENV. This CDR3 region has 13 residues. V gave up 5 bases and J gave up 1 base; unmatched junction bases: 1. The chain's CDR3 is CASSWDSQETQYF. CDR3 in DNA: TGTGCCAGCAGCTGGGACAGCCAAGAGACCCAGTACTTC.

This chain joins TRBV5-1 and TRBJ2-3; 7 bases align to TRBD1. V trimming: 0 bases; J trimming: 1 base; junction bases outside the gene matches: 2. The CDR3 is 15 amino acids. CDR1 SGHRS and CDR2 YFSETQ come from the germline V gene. CDR3 amino acids: CASSLGQGGTDTQYF. CDR3 sequence (DNA): TGCGCCAGCAGCTTGGGACAGGGAGGCACAGATACGCAGTATTTT. The full variable domain, with the rest looked up from reference TRBV5-1 and TRBJ2-3, is KAGVTQTPRYLIKTRGQQVTLSCSPISGHRSVSWYQQTPGQGLQFLFEYFSETQRNKGNFPGRFSGRQFSNSRSEMNVSTLELGDSALYLCASSLGQGGTDTQYFGPGTRLTVL.

A single count supports this clone. The chain couples TRBV7-2 to TRBJ1-5; TRBD1 matches 9 bases. Per germline, CDR1 SGHTA and CDR2 FQGNSA. The CDR3 runs 16 residues. The V and J ends lost 1 base and 6 bases, in that order; junction bases with no gene match: 7. The DNA of the CDR3 is TGTGCCAGCAGCTTAGTATCGACAGGGGGGGGTCAGCCCCAGCATTTT. This codes for CASSLVSTGGGQPQHF.

A single count supports this clone. The chain joins TRBV6-5 to TRBJ1-5; D may be TRBD1 (6 bases). The CDR3 consists of 13 residues. The ends were cut back, 8 bases at V and 6 bases at J, with 14 bases in the middle. Per germline, CDR1 MNHEY and CDR2 SVGAGI. CDR3 protein: CASRRGEGQPQHF. CDR3 DNA sequence: TGTGCCAGCCGCAGGGGAGAAGGTCAGCCCCAGCATTTT.

V gene TRBV27 combines with J gene TRBJ2-7, with D possibly matching TRBD2 (6 bases). V lost 0 bases and J 3 bases, leaving 12 bases between the germline ends. The CDR3 totals 15 residues. In germline, CDR1 is MNHEY, CDR2 SMNVEV (reference sequence). CDR3 in amino acids: CASSLSGGDRYEQYF. As DNA, the CDR3 is TGTGCCAGCAGTTTATCCGGCGGGGATCGCTACGAGCAGTACTTC.

This chain links TRBV19 with TRBJ2-7; D possibly corresponds to TRBD2 (6 bases). The germline V and J ends were trimmed by 1 base and 3 bases, with 10 bases remaining between them. This CDR3 has 14 residues. Germline V gives CDR1 LNHDA, CDR2 SQIVND (reference sequence). The CDR3 DNA reads as TGTGCCAGTAGTATAGGGCAGGAGGGCTACGAGCAGTACTTC. Encoded protein: CASSIGQEGYEQYF.

In its sample, this clone was seen once. The chain joins TRBV6-6 to TRBJ1-5; D might be TRBD1 (5 bases). Looked up from germline, CDR1 is MNHNY and CDR2 is SVGAGI (reference sequence). The germline V and J ends were trimmed by 7 bases and 6 bases, with 16 bases remaining between them. The CDR3 runs to 14 residues. As DNA, the CDR3 is TGTGCCAGCAAGGATAGGGGTGGGGTTCAGCCCCAGCATTTT. Translated, it gives CASKDRGGVQPQHF.

V usage is TRBV3-1 (or the pseudogene TRBV3-2) and J usage is TRBJ1-2; no reliable D call. Germline V gene lookup returns CDR1 LGHDT and CDR2 YNNKEL (reference sequence). The V and J ends lost 7 bases and 3 bases respectively, with 12 bases between them. The CDR3 sequence is 13 residues long. The CDR3 DNA reads TGTGCCAGCACTCGATTCGGGGACTATGGCTACACCTTC. It encodes CASTRFGDYGYTF.

In this sample, this clone turned up once. This chain links TRBV4-1 with TRBJ1-5; a weak D match, TRBD1 (5 bases). This CDR3 region has 15 residues. Trimming took 3 bases from V and 0 from J, leaving 9 bases between them. Germline loops: CDR1 MGHRA, CDR2 YSYEKL. The CDR3 sequence: CASSQVDISNQPQHF. The CDR3 coding sequence is TGCGCCAGCAGCCAGGTGGACATTAGCAATCAGCCCCAGCATTTT.

The chain links TRBV7-2 to TRBJ2-1; perhaps TRBD2 as D (6 bases). The V gene's germline CDR1 is SGHTA and CDR2 FQGNSA. The CDR3 totals 18 residues. V dropped 2 bases and J dropped 3 bases, with 20 bases sitting between them. This CDR3 is CASSLTPVFASVYNEQFF. The CDR3 DNA sequence: TGTGCCAGCAGCTTAACTCCCGTCTTCGCTAGCGTCTACAATGAGCAGTTCTTC.

This clone was observed a single time. The chain joins TRBV19 to TRBJ2-1; D might be TRBD2 (6 bases). The germline V and J ends were trimmed by 7 bases and 0 bases, with 16 bases remaining between them. CDR3 length equals 16 residues. In germline, CDR1 is LNHDA, CDR2 SQIVND (reference sequence). For the CDR3, the DNA is TGTGCCAGTAAACCGGACTACCGACCCTCCTACAATGAGCAGTTCTTC. This translates into CASKPDYRPSYNEQFF.

This chain uses TRBV4-2 with TRBJ2-7; TRBD2 agrees at 10 bases. Losses at the gene ends were 3 bases for V and 2 bases for J; bases not matched to a gene: 10. CDR1 LGHNA and CDR2 YNFKEQ come from the germline V gene. The CDR3 consists of 17 residues. CDR3 coding DNA: TGTGCCAGCAGCCAGGCCGGACTAGCGGAGACACCCTACGAGCAGTACTTC. It specifies CASSQAGLAETPYEQYF.

The V and J genes are TRBV5-4 and TRBJ2-7, with 7 bases identical to TRBD1. Per the germline V gene, CDR1 is SGHNT and CDR2 is YYREEE (reference sequence). The length of the CDR3 is 13 residues. V shed 4 bases and J 1 base; nucleotides not matched to a gene: 2. DNA of the CDR3: TGTGCCAGCAGCCAGGACAGGTCCTACGAGCAGTACTTC. Encoded protein: CASSQDRSYEQYF.

This clone showed up just once. The genes are TRBV30 and TRBJ2-1, with D unresolved. Deletions cut 0 bases from V and 6 bases from J, with 12 bases between. This CDR3 has 14 residues. Germline V CDR1 and CDR2: GTSNPN, SVGIG (reference sequence). The CDR3 DNA reads as TGTGCCTGGAGTGTATGGGCAAAAACCAATGAGCAGTTCTTC. This codes for CAWSVWAKTNEQFF.

The chain combines TRBV7-9 with TRBJ1-1; D gene ambiguous. The CDR3 totals 14 residues. Trimming removed 1 base at V and 1 base at J, with 7 bases between. CDR1 and CDR2 from the germline V gene are SEHNR and FQNEAQ (reference sequence). Written as DNA, the CDR3 is TGTGCCAGCAGCTTAGTCCCCCAGAACACTGAAGCTTTCTTT. It yields the protein CASSLVPQNTEAFF.

This chain connects TRBV27 to TRBJ1-1, with D possibly being TRBD1 (5 bases). The germline gives CDR1 MNHEY, CDR2 SMNVEV (reference sequence). The V and J ends lost 1 base and 7 bases respectively, with 10 bases between them. The CDR3 extends over 13 amino acids. CDR3 nucleotides: TGTGCCAGCAGTTTATGGCAGGGATATGAAGCTTTCTTT. This sequence encodes CASSLWQGYEAFF.